The 18 T cell receptor beta chains given below trace back to one sample, sequenced in a study of human T cells and chemical hapten exposure. MiXCR, applied by TCRdb to the RACE reads, yields one record per CDR3 protein. The data contain around 200,000 distinct CDR3 sequences, around 25% of them seen just once; the ten biggest clones take up 2% to 2.5%. As for time point: patch test 3, about 24 weeks after DPC sensitization. Treatment given: therapeutic diphenylcyclopropenone sensitization with weekly scalp DPC. The sample was whole blood, taken in connection with sensitization to the hapten diphenylcyclopropenone (DPC). Receptors originate from a woman in her thirties or forties with alopecia areata. Some clones in this sample may be carry-over from other donors' samples.

This clonotype was found a few times. The rearrangement links TRBV3-1 to TRBJ1-2, with 10 bases lining up with TRBD1. The CDR3 loop spans 13 amino acids. Germline V gives CDR1 LGHDT, CDR2 YNNKEL (reference sequence). Germline trimming cut 3 bases from V and 8 bases from J; bases unmatched to any gene: 3. The CDR3 spells CASSHGTGAGYTF. CDR3 nucleotide sequence: TGTGCCAGCAGCCATGGGACAGGGGCCGGCTACACCTTC.

In its sample, this clonotype was seen many times. The chain has TRBV4-1 and TRBJ2-5; D unresolved. Trimming shortened V by 4 bases and J by 2 bases, and 23 bases separated the two germline ends. This CDR3 has 18 residues. Germline loops: CDR1 MGHRA, CDR2 YSYEKL. The CDR3 DNA reads TGCGCCAGCAGCCGCCTGGAAGCCCTGCCCGCCCTTCAAGAGACCCAGTACTTC. Translating gives CASSRLEALPALQETQYF.

This clonotype has more than one count but fewer than ten. V and J are TRBV2 and TRBJ2-7, with 8 bases that match TRBD1. The CDR3 extends over 13 amino acids. V gave up 7 bases and J gave up 9 bases; unmatched junction bases: 11. Germline loops: CDR1 SNHLY, CDR2 FYNNEI. CDR3 sequence reads: CASTEGDRLGQYF. The CDR3 coding sequence is TGTGCCAGCACCGAGGGGGACAGGCTGGGGCAGTACTTC.

This clonotype has just a few counts. The chain uses TRBV7-2 and TRBJ2-7, with D possibly matching TRBD1 (6 bases). The CDR3 consists of 14 residues. Germline CDR1 is SGHTA and CDR2 is FQGNSA. Trimming removed 5 bases at V and 0 bases at J, with 11 bases between. The CDR3 nucleotides read TGTGCCAGCAGCCCCAAACAGGGCTCCTACGAGCAGTACTTC. Its translation is CASSPKQGSYEQYF.

The chain couples TRBV3-1 to TRBJ2-7; perhaps TRBD2 as D (6 bases). From germline, CDR1 is LGHDT and CDR2 YNNKEL (reference sequence). The V gene lost 2 bases and the J gene lost 6 bases, with 17 bases spanning the gap. This CDR3 is built from 15 residues. The CDR3 DNA reads as TGTGCCAGCAGCCAACGAGGGACTCGACTCGGCGAGCAGTACTTC. Protein: CASSQRGTRLGEQYF.

The chain employs TRBV24-1 and TRBJ1-4, with 7 positions matching TRBD1. Looked up from germline, CDR1 is KGHDR and CDR2 is SFDVKD. This CDR3 is 14 amino acids long. Germline trimming cut 4 bases from V and 8 bases from J; bases unmatched to any gene: 6. The CDR3 reads CATSETGTDEKLFF. CDR3 in DNA: TGTGCCACCAGTGAAACCGGGACAGACGAAAAACTGTTTTTT.

This clonotype turned up a few times. The chain employs TRBV7-9 and TRBJ1-1; the D is unclear. The CDR3 is made up of 12 amino acids. V was shortened by 1 base and J by 8 bases, with 8 bases between the two germline ends. Germline V gene lookup returns CDR1 SEHNR and CDR2 FQNEAQ (reference sequence). The CDR3 loop is CASSLERGEAFF. In nucleotides, the CDR3 is TGTGCCAGCAGCTTAGAGAGAGGGGAAGCTTTCTTT.

The genes are TRBV20-1 and TRBJ1-2, with a weak D call TRBD1 (6 bases). The CDR3 sequence is 12 residues long. The V end lost 1 base, the J end lost 8 bases, and 11 bases lay between the germline ends. From germline, CDR1 is DFQATT and CDR2 SNEGSKA (reference sequence). DNA for the CDR3: TGCAGTGCTAGAGTGTGGGGGGGCGGCTACACCTTC. The encoded protein is CSARVWGGGYTF.

This clonotype was seen at least ten times. The chain carries TRBV12-3 or TRBV12-4 and TRBJ2-7, with 8 nucleotides matching TRBD1. CDR3 length: 14 residues. The ends lost 4 bases at V and 2 bases at J; junction bases unmatched: 4. The CDR3 protein is CASSYDRGPYEQYF. The CDR3 DNA is TGTGCCAGCAGTTATGACAGGGGACCCTACGAGCAGTACTTC.

The V and J genes are TRBV7-6 and TRBJ2-1; TRBD2 agrees at 8 bases. Unmatched junction bases numbered 6, after V lost 5 bases and J lost 9 bases. Germline CDR1 and CDR2: SGHVS and FNYEAQ. The CDR3 is 13 amino acids. The CDR3 coding sequence is TGTGCCAGCAGCCCACTAGCGGTGGTTGAGCAGTTCTTC. Translated: CASSPLAVVEQFF.

This clonotype was seen repeatedly, ten times or more. The chain has TRBV4-3 and TRBJ1-5; D uncertain. Germline assignment: CDR1 LGHNA and CDR2 YSLEER. The CDR3 is 16 residues long. V lost 0 bases, J lost 1 base, and 10 bases lay in between. The chain's CDR3 is CASSQDWRGSNQPQHF. CDR3 coding DNA: TGCGCCAGCAGCCAAGATTGGCGCGGGAGCAATCAGCCCCAGCATTTT.

J is TRBJ1-2 and V is TRBV5-6, with D perhaps matching TRBD1 (5 bases). The CDR3 is 15 residues long. The germline V gene encodes CDR1 SGHDT and CDR2 YYEEEE. Trimming took off 4 bases at V and 4 bases at J, with 17 bases between the two ends. This chain's CDR3 is CASSPDVGVPYGYTF. The CDR3 DNA sequence: TGTGCCAGCAGCCCGGACGTGGGGGTCCCCTATGGCTACACCTTC.

This clonotype appeared once. This chain joins TRBV6-2 or TRBV6-3 and TRBJ2-5; a possible D gene is TRBD2 (6 bases). The V and J ends lost 8 bases and 5 bases respectively, with 15 bases between them. Germline lookup yields CDR1 MNHEY and CDR2 SVGEGT. There are 13 residues in the CDR3. The CDR3 region is CASVAGMMETQYF. The CDR3, as DNA: TGTGCCAGCGTTGCGGGGATGATGGAGACCCAGTACTTC.

The chain recombines TRBV28 with TRBJ2-3; 7 bases are a match to TRBD1. CDR1 is MDHEN, CDR2 SYDVKM, per germline. Germline trimming cut 3 bases from V and 5 bases from J; bases unmatched to any gene: 8. The CDR3 sequence is 15 residues long. CDR3 amino acids: CASSFRGQELDTQYF. DNA of the CDR3: TGTGCCAGCAGTTTTCGAGGACAGGAACTAGATACGCAGTATTTT.

The V call is TRBV20-1, the J call TRBJ2-4, with 7 nucleotides matching TRBD2. J was trimmed by 6 bases and V by 3 bases; bases with no gene match: 8. The CDR3 runs to 14 residues. CDR1 DFQATT and CDR2 SNEGSKA come from the germline V gene (reference sequence). Here the CDR3 DNA reads TGCAGTGCTAGGTGGCGAGGGGAGGGAAACATTCAGTACTTC. Amino acids: CSARWRGEGNIQYF.

This clonotype came up many times. CDR3 amino acids: CAWSVNGAQRGGNTEAFF. CDR3 nucleotide sequence: TGTGCCTGGAGTGTAAACGGGGCCCAACGTGGGGGGAACACTGAAGCTTTCTTT. The chain links TRBV30 to TRBJ1-1, with D possibly matching TRBD1 (5 bases). The germline V and J ends were trimmed by 0 bases and 1 base, with 21 bases remaining between them. Germline V gene sequence: CDR1 GTSNPN, CDR2 SVGIG (reference sequence). The CDR3 length is 18 residues.

The chain recombines TRBV28 with TRBJ2-7; D not certain. V was cut by 0 bases and J by 7 bases, with 13 bases left in between. Germline V lookup: CDR1 MDHEN, CDR2 SYDVKM. The CDR3 is 14 amino acids. The CDR3, as DNA: TGTGCCAGCAGTTTATGGGCAGTCCCGTGGGAGCAGTACTTC. Protein sequence: CASSLWAVPWEQYF.

This clonotype showed up many times. The chain joins TRBV7-2 to TRBJ2-7; possible D gene TRBD1, 5 bases. The CDR3 covers 12 residues. Germline-derived CDR1 and CDR2 are SGHTA and FQGNSA. V was cut by 4 bases and J by 3 bases, with 7 bases left in between. The CDR3 region has the DNA TGTGCCAGCAGCTATGACAGCTACGAGCAGTACTTC. It is translated as CASSYDSYEQYF.